A single sample gave rise to the 8 T cell receptor beta chains below, sequenced in a study of blood T cell repertoires in COVID-19. Sequencing used immunoSEQ multiplex PCR; TCRdb keeps in-frame clones, though not all of them. The data contain some 280,000 clones, 75% to 90% of them seen just once; the ten biggest clones take up approximately 12%. Sequenced sample: peripheral blood. These receptors were obtained from a woman between 55 and 75 years old with acute or convalescent COVID-19.

This chain links TRBV7-2 with TRBJ2-2; D ambiguous. Trimming took off 5 bases at V and 3 bases at J, with 19 bases between the two ends. Germline CDR1 and CDR2: SGHTA and FQGNSA. This CDR3 contains 17 residues. The CDR3 spells CASSLRTTHAYTGELFF. CDR3 sequence (DNA): TGTGCCAGCAGCCTTCGCACAACCCATGCCTACACCGGGGAGCTGTTTTTT.

V usage is TRBV12-3 or TRBV12-4 and J usage is TRBJ2-1, with D unclear. V was shortened by 3 bases and J by 4 bases, with 7 bases between the two germline ends. This CDR3 comprises 13 residues. CDR3 residues: CASSLARYNEQFF. In DNA, the CDR3 is TGTGCCAGCAGTTTGGCCAGGTACAATGAGCAGTTCTTC.

V usage is TRBV15 and J usage is TRBJ2-7; TRBD1 agrees at 8 bases. This CDR3 is 16 amino acids long. V was pared by 4 bases and J by 0 bases, with 8 bases of the junction left unmatched. CDR1 is LNHNV, CDR2 YYDKDF, per germline (reference sequence). CDR3 DNA: TGTGCCACCAGCAACTGGGGACAGGACAACTCCTACGAGCAGTACTTC. Its protein is CATSNWGQDNSYEQYF.

The chain has TRBV4-1 and TRBJ1-2; the D gene is possibly TRBD1 (5 bases). V lost 1 base and J 8 bases, leaving 17 bases between the germline ends. Germline lookup yields CDR1 MGHRA and CDR2 YSYEKL. The CDR3 sequence is 15 residues long. The CDR3 spells CASSQVWEGVRGYTF. For the CDR3, the DNA is TGCGCCAGCAGCCAAGTTTGGGAAGGGGTAAGAGGCTACACCTTC.

The chain uses TRBV11-2 and TRBJ1-4, with TRBD1 identical over 7 bases. After removal of 2 bases from V and 8 bases from J, the junction contained 8 bases not matched to a gene. The CDR3 spans 15 residues. CDR1 SGHAT and CDR2 FQNNGV come from the germline V gene. CDR3 sequence: CASSLTGTVREKLFF. CDR3 DNA: TGTGCCAGCAGCTTAACCGGGACAGTGCGCGAAAAACTGTTTTTT.

This chain connects TRBV5-1 to TRBJ2-7; possibly TRBD1 for D (5 bases). CDR1 and CDR2 (germline): SGHRS, YFSETQ. Deletions cut 1 base from V and 2 bases from J, with 13 bases between. There are 15 residues in the CDR3. The CDR3 region is CASSLRGIEPYEQYF. The CDR3 DNA follows: TGCGCCAGCAGCTTGAGGGGAATCGAACCCTACGAGCAGTACTTC.

The chain has TRBV7-8 and TRBJ1-1; possibly TRBD1 for D (6 bases). Germline-derived CDR1 and CDR2 are SGHVS and FQNEAQ. CDR3 length: 16 residues. The ends were cut back, 1 base at V and 2 bases at J, with 14 bases in the middle. Here the CDR3 reads CASSLVGGQGNTEAFF. DNA of the CDR3: TGTGCCAGCAGCTTAGTCGGGGGGCAGGGTAACACTGAAGCTTTCTTT.

The table lists this clone with a few counts. This rearrangement joins TRBV6-2 or TRBV6-3 to TRBJ2-5, with 7 nucleotides matching TRBD2. V lost 5 bases, J lost 2 bases, and 8 bases stayed unmatched. This CDR3 spans 15 amino acids. Germline CDR1 is MNHEY and CDR2 is SVGEGT. CDR3 nucleotides: TGTGCCAGCAGTGTCCGCGGGAGCCGGCAAGAGACCCAGTACTTC. Its translation is CASSVRGSRQETQYF.